This T cell receptor (beta chain) came from a study of OX40 agonist ivuxolimab in advanced cancers. Study as a whole: Participants, 65% to 85% male, averaged 60 years of age, ranging from about 23 to 79.

The data were produced by immunoSEQ multiplex PCR, yet TCRdb's version contains in-frame clones alone and is incomplete. The repertoire has tens of thousands of clones, approximately 90% of them found once; the top ten carry about 7.7%. A few counts support this clone. The V gene's germline CDR1 is MDHEN and CDR2 SYDVKM. There are 14 residues in the CDR3. V was shortened by 2 bases and J by 1 base, with 6 bases between the two germline ends. The sample was CD4+ or CD8+ T cells sorted from blood, taken in a trial of the OX40 agonist ivuxolimab. The chain is built from TRBV28 and TRBJ1-5; D perhaps matches TRBD1 (5 bases). The receptor's source is an adult with an advanced solid tumor such as melanoma, head and neck, liver or kidney cancer. CDR3 in DNA: TGTGCCAGCAGTTTAGGGGACAGCAATCAGCCCCAGCATTTT. Amino acids: CASSLGDSNQPQHF.